The TCR beta chain under discussion was sequenced for a study of T cells in Graves' hyperthyroidism and ophthalmopathy. About this clonotype: A much larger clonotype is one base distant, so this may be a read error. No conserved phenylalanine or tryptophan is present at the end of the CDR3, so a read error is the likely explanation.

Researchers amplified the TCR beta CDR3 regions from RNA transcripts. With the HTBI primer set, the TCR CDR3 went through a first round of RT-PCR. Via MiXCR, TCRdb re-called the multiplex PCR reads, giving one row per CDR3 protein. Among under 700,000 distinct CDR3 sequences, about 43% were seen once, and the ten largest hold just under 8.5%. CDR1 is DFQATT, CDR2 SNEGSKA, per germline (reference sequence). The V end lost 3 bases, the J end lost 4 bases, and 6 bases lay between the germline ends. The CDR3 sequence is 11 residues long. The chain carries TRBV20-1 and TRBJ2-5, with D perhaps matching TRBD2 (6 bases). The source material was peripheral blood or thyroid tissue (not recorded which). The clonotype was recovered from a woman aged 18-29 years with Graves' hyperthyroidism. The CDR3 loop reads CSARGGETQYL. The CDR3 nucleotides read TGCAGTGCTAGGGGGGGAGAGACCCAGTACCTC.